The 26 T cell receptor beta chains presented below share a single source sample, sequenced in a study of cytomegalovirus exposure and HLA in healthy donors. Vbeta (60) and Jbeta (13) primers were used in the PCR. Only in-frame clones appear in the TCRdb table, and some are missing; sequencing was by immunoSEQ multiplex PCR. This sample's table reports around 57,000 clones. The sequencing input was PBMCs. These TCRs come from a woman aged 50 to 65 in good health and CMV-seropositive.

The rearrangement uses TRBV2 and TRBJ2-7; possible D gene TRBD1, 6 bases. The germline V gene encodes CDR1 SNHLY and CDR2 FYNNEI. This CDR3 comprises 13 residues. V lost 8 bases and J 3 bases, leaving 14 bases between the germline ends. This CDR3 is CASGNRDDYEQYF. The CDR3 nucleotides are TGTGCCAGCGGCAACAGGGACGACTACGAGCAGTACTTC. Combining the CDR3 with reference TRBV2 and TRBJ2-7 gives the whole variable domain EPEVTQTPSHQVTQMGQEVILRCVPISNHLYFYWYRQILGQKVEFLVSFYNNEISEKSEIFDDQFSVERPDGSNFTLKIRSTKLEDSAMYFCASGNRDDYEQYFGPGTRLTVT.

This CDR3 reads CASSFTGRGNEKLFF. Written as DNA, the CDR3 is TGTGCCAGCAGCTTCACAGGGAGGGGCAATGAAAAACTGTTTTTT. The chain has TRBV7-9 and TRBJ1-4, with D possibly matching TRBD1 (6 bases). From germline, CDR1 is SEHNR and CDR2 FQNEAQ (reference sequence). V lost 3 bases and J lost 5, with 13 bases in between. The CDR3 covers 15 residues.

The rearrangement links TRBV10-3 to TRBJ2-5; D is undetermined. Germline CDR1 and CDR2: ENHRY and SYGVKD. The CDR3 covers 12 residues. With 4 bases removed from V and 0 bases from J, the gap between germline ends came to 3 bases. The CDR3 region is CAISADQETQYF. The CDR3 DNA is TGTGCCATCAGTGCGGACCAAGAGACCCAGTACTTC.

J is TRBJ2-1 and V is TRBV5-1, with 9 positions matching TRBD2. The germline gives CDR1 SGHRS, CDR2 YFSETQ. The CDR3 is made up of 13 amino acids. Trimming took 4 bases from V and 7 from J; bases not matched to a gene: 3. The CDR3 here is CASSRGGANEQFF. In nucleotides, the CDR3 is TGCGCCAGCAGCCGCGGGGGGGCGAATGAGCAGTTCTTC.

The rearrangement uses TRBV14 and TRBJ1-2; D is undetermined. The CDR3 sequence is 15 residues long. Trimming left V 1 base short and J 5 bases short, with 14 bases between. CDR1 and CDR2 (germline): SGHDN, FVKESK. CDR3 region: CASSQGHLLGYGYTF. Here the CDR3 DNA reads TGTGCCAGCAGCCAAGGACACCTGCTTGGGTATGGCTACACCTTC.

The chain couples TRBV18 to TRBJ2-5, with D unresolved. The CDR3 is 13 amino acids. The V gene lost 3 bases and the J gene lost 2 bases, with 7 bases spanning the gap. Germline V gene data show CDR1 as KGHSH and CDR2 as LQKENI. In DNA, the CDR3 is TGTGCCAGCTCACCGCACGCGCAAGAGACCCAGTACTTC. It translates to CASSPHAQETQYF.

V is TRBV7-2 and J is TRBJ2-4; D gene ambiguous. Trimming removed 2 bases at V and 3 bases at J, with 17 bases between. The CDR3 loop spans 17 amino acids. Germline CDR1 reads SGHTA; CDR2 reads FQGNSA. The CDR3 reads CASSLTGQTPYKNIQYF. The CDR3 nucleotides are TGTGCCAGCAGCTTAACTGGGCAGACGCCGTACAAAAACATTCAGTACTTC. The full variable domain, its missing parts supplied by reference TRBV7-2 and TRBJ2-4, is GAGVSQSPSNKVTEKGKDVELRCDPISGHTALYWYRQSLGQGLEFLIYFQGNSAPDKSGLPSDRFSAERTGGSVSTLTIQRTQQEDSAVYLCASSLTGQTPYKNIQYFGAGTRLSVL.

This chain uses TRBV6-1 with TRBJ1-5; D may be TRBD1 (5 bases). This CDR3 has 13 residues. CDR1 and CDR2 from the germline V gene are MNHNS and SASEGT. Trimming removed 5 bases from V and 4 bases from J, with 9 bases in between. CDR3 in amino acids: CASSPGGNQPQHF. The CDR3 DNA follows: TGTGCCAGCAGTCCGGGGGGTAATCAGCCCCAGCATTTT.

The chain recombines TRBV27 with TRBJ2-3, with D possibly being TRBD1 (6 bases). V lost 5 bases and J lost 6, with 18 bases in between. The CDR3 covers 15 residues. Germline values: CDR1 MNHEY, CDR2 SMNVEV (reference sequence). The CDR3 is CASSLRTASGDTQYF. CDR3 DNA sequence: TGTGCCAGCAGTCTCCGGACAGCTTCAGGGGATACGCAGTATTTT.

The chain links TRBV6-1 to TRBJ1-5; the D gene is possibly TRBD1 (6 bases). The CDR3 consists of 14 residues. Germline V gene sequence: CDR1 MNHNS, CDR2 SASEGT. Trimming removed 7 bases at V and 4 bases at J, with 14 bases between. The CDR3 here is CASNADRLNQPQHF. The CDR3 DNA is TGTGCCAGCAACGCAGACAGGCTAAATCAGCCCCAGCATTTT.

The rearrangement links TRBV6-5 to TRBJ1-2; tentatively, D is TRBD1 (5 bases). The CDR3 runs 12 residues. Germline CDR1 and CDR2: MNHEY and SVGAGI. Trimming removed 3 bases at V and 8 bases at J, with 10 bases between. CDR3 bases: TGTGCCAGCAGTTATCGGAGGGACGGCTACACCTTC. Protein product: CASSYRRDGYTF.

The V call is TRBV7-3, the J call TRBJ1-1; D unresolved. The CDR3 is 13 residues long. V was pared by 5 bases and J by 0 bases, with 7 bases between. CDR1 and CDR2 (germline): SGHTA, FQGTGA. The CDR3, as DNA: TGTGCCAGCAGCACACAGATGAACACTGAAGCTTTCTTT. Translated, it gives CASSTQMNTEAFF.

The V and J genes are TRBV19 and TRBJ2-7; 10 nucleotides agree with TRBD1. This CDR3 spans 15 amino acids. Germline-derived CDR1 and CDR2 are LNHDA and SQIVND (reference sequence). J gave up 4 bases and V 6 bases, and 9 bases lay outside the gene matches. This CDR3 reads CASSRGTGDQYEQYF. The CDR3 DNA sequence: TGTGCCAGTAGCAGAGGGACAGGGGACCAGTACGAGCAGTACTTC. The full variable domain, completed using reference TRBV19 and TRBJ2-7, is DGGITQSPKYLFRKEGQNVTLSCEQNLNHDAMYWYRQDPGQGLRLIYYSQIVNDFQKGDIAEGYSVSREKKESFPLTVTSAQKNPTAFYLCASSRGTGDQYEQYFGPGTRLTVT.

V and J are TRBV5-6 and TRBJ2-3, with 9 bases matching TRBD1. Looked up from germline, CDR1 is SGHDT and CDR2 is YYEEEE. J gave up 3 bases and V 4 bases, and 18 bases lay outside the gene matches. This CDR3 has 19 residues. This CDR3 reads CASSQAGMRTGGYTDTQYF. The CDR3 region has the DNA TGTGCCAGCAGCCAAGCAGGGATGCGAACAGGGGGCTATACAGATACGCAGTATTTT.

The rearrangement links TRBV2 to TRBJ1-1; the D gene is possibly TRBD1 (5 bases). From germline, CDR1 is SNHLY and CDR2 FYNNEI. V was trimmed by 6 bases and J by 2 bases, leaving 13 bases between them. This CDR3 is built from 14 residues. The CDR3 region is CASRAQGINTEAFF. The CDR3 coding sequence is TGTGCCAGCAGAGCCCAGGGTATTAACACTGAAGCTTTCTTT.

The gene calls are TRBV7-2 and TRBJ2-4; D ambiguous. V was clipped by 2 bases and J by 0 bases, with 11 bases between them. Looked up from germline, CDR1 is SGHTA and CDR2 is FQGNSA. The CDR3 runs 16 residues. CDR3: CASSLRPPLAKNIQYF. The DNA of the CDR3 is TGTGCCAGCAGCTTACGTCCACCACTAGCCAAAAACATTCAGTACTTC.

The chain links TRBV5-1 to TRBJ1-2; D remains ambiguous. The CDR3 spans 13 residues. CDR1 SGHRS and CDR2 YFSETQ come from the germline V gene. V was clipped by 1 base and J by 6 bases, with 10 bases between them. The chain's CDR3 is CASSLRREDGYTF. CDR3 bases: TGCGCCAGCAGCTTGAGGAGGGAAGATGGCTACACCTTC.

The V gene is TRBV7-8, the J gene TRBJ1-5; D remains ambiguous. Germline CDR1 SGHVS, CDR2 FQNEAQ. Deletions cut 2 bases from V and 3 bases from J, with 5 bases between. CDR3 length: 13 residues. This CDR3 is CASSLLDNQPQHF. The CDR3, as DNA: TGTGCCAGCAGCTTATTAGACAATCAGCCCCAGCATTTT.

The chain employs TRBV28 and TRBJ2-1, with 7 bases fitting TRBD1. Germline values: CDR1 MDHEN, CDR2 SYDVKM. Trimming removed 10 bases from V and 6 bases from J; junction bases left unmatched: 9. The CDR3 covers 13 residues. The CDR3 here is CATRQGVVNEQFF. The DNA for the CDR3 is TGTGCCACCAGACAGGGAGTCGTCAATGAGCAGTTCTTC.

The chain links TRBV27 to TRBJ1-1; TRBD1 is a possible D gene (6 bases). Per the germline V gene, CDR1 is MNHEY and CDR2 is SMNVEV (reference sequence). The CDR3 sequence is 15 residues long. Trimming removed 3 bases at V and 4 bases at J, with 15 bases between. Written as DNA, the CDR3 is TGTGCCAGCAGTTTTATACAGGGCCCGGGCACTGAAGCTTTCTTT. This sequence encodes CASSFIQGPGTEAFF.

The J gene is TRBJ2-7, the V gene TRBV5-1; perhaps TRBD1 as D (6 bases). The CDR3 is 14 residues long. With 0 bases removed from V and 5 bases from J, the gap between germline ends came to 12 bases. Germline V lookup: CDR1 SGHRS, CDR2 YFSETQ. The CDR3 nucleotides are TGCGCCAGCAGCTTGGGTAACAGGGCGGACGAGCAGTACTTC. It encodes CASSLGNRADEQYF.

A word on this clone: The same CDR3 is also encoded by other DNA sequences in this sample. The V gene is TRBV4-3, the J gene TRBJ2-5, with D possibly TRBD2 on 6 matching bases. This CDR3 spans 13 amino acids. CDR1 is LGHNA, CDR2 YSLEER, per germline. Trimming cost V 1 base and J 5 bases, with 8 bases left between them. CDR3 sequence: CASSQGLGETQYF. DNA of the CDR3: TGCGCCAGCAGCCAAGGACTAGGGGAGACCCAGTACTTC.

The chain joins TRBV19 to TRBJ2-7; the match to TRBD1 covers 7 bases. Germline V lookup: CDR1 LNHDA, CDR2 SQIVND (reference sequence). The CDR3 covers 15 residues. Unmatched junction bases numbered 6, after V lost 1 base and J lost 3 bases. The CDR3 reads CASSIAGTADYEQYF. The DNA for the CDR3 is TGTGCCAGTAGTATAGCTGGGACAGCAGACTACGAGCAGTACTTC. Using reference TRBV19 and TRBJ2-7 for the parts outside the CDR3, the full variable domain is DGGITQSPKYLFRKEGQNVTLSCEQNLNHDAMYWYRQDPGQGLRLIYYSQIVNDFQKGDIAEGYSVSREKKESFPLTVTSAQKNPTAFYLCASSIAGTADYEQYFGPGTRLTVT.

The chain carries TRBV19 and TRBJ2-1; D is undetermined. Germline values: CDR1 LNHDA, CDR2 SQIVND (reference sequence). This CDR3 region has 14 residues. The V gene lost 3 bases and the J gene lost 8 bases, with 14 bases spanning the gap. The CDR3 region has the DNA TGTGCCAGTAGTATGCCGGGTTACGCCCATGAGCAGTTCTTC. Protein sequence: CASSMPGYAHEQFF.

The chain combines TRBV28 with TRBJ1-2; D is undetermined. CDR3 size: 12 residues. V lost 4 bases, J lost 4 bases, and 7 bases lay in between. In germline, CDR1 is MDHEN, CDR2 SYDVKM. DNA for the CDR3: TGTGCCAGCAGTTCCCACAGCTATGGCTACACCTTC. Translation: CASSSHSYGYTF.

The chain has TRBV30 and TRBJ2-2; 7 bases align to TRBD2. Looked up from germline, CDR1 is GTSNPN and CDR2 is SVGIG (reference sequence). J lost 2 bases, V lost 8 bases, and 5 bases had no gene match. This CDR3 has 13 amino acids. The CDR3 bases are TGTGCCCGAAGCGGGACTAACACCGGGGAGCTGTTTTTT. Its protein is CARSGTNTGELFF.